The present TCR beta chain was sequenced within a study of shared clonotypes between healthy human individuals (dated by TCRdb to the early 2020s). Context from the whole study: A couple of women and a few men aged 18 to 49 years were included in the cohort. Per donor, three plates each were used for CD4 naive and CD4 memory, two for CD8 naive, and one for CD8 memory. Blood TCR repertoires of five healthy adults were deeply sequenced to estimate repertoire size and the extent of clonotype sharing between individuals. To increase sequencing depth and limit assay-specific biases, TCR repertoire library preparation and sequencing were carried out by different laboratories using diverse techniques. Between about 0.85 and 9.5 billion PBMCs per donor were obtained by leukapheresis. General findings and caveats noted by the study authors: Naive subsets generally had larger estimated clonotype richness than memory subsets. Incomplete sequencing was indicated by rarefaction of sorted-subset datasets, despite the large sequencing depth. Compared with non-shared clonotypes, the clonotypes found in all four sorted-subset donors had higher generation probabilities. The genetic and exposure-history diversity represented was limited by the small number of donors. Based on pairwise subsampling, the degree of clonotype sharing among donors was expected to be affected by sequencing depth. Only blood was sampled, and tissue TCR repertoires likely differ from those in blood. When several donors were compared, the shared fraction of clonotypes was about 5.2% for naive CD4, less than 4% for naive CD8, more than 2% for memory CD4, and 0.35% to 0.4% for memory CD8.

Concerning this clone itself: This receptor's antigen is unknown. No clone much larger than this one lies a single base away; base qualities are absent.

Including the terminal cysteine and phenylalanine, the CDR3 comprises 11 residues. CDR3 DNA is the only sequence kept; it has 33 bases, read in frame from the first base. V is cut by 4 bases and J by 5 bases, and the space between the germline ends is 4 bases. The germline V gene (reference sequence) sets CDR1 to SEHNR and CDR2 to FQNEAQ. Using the deep immunoSEQ assay, TCR CDR3 regions were amplified from genomic DNA by multiplex PCR. For each cell subset, the extracted genomic DNA was distributed evenly across all wells of several immunoSEQ 96-well plates, and each plate served as one replicate. Each replicate PCR for sorted subsets received about 0.2 ug genomic DNA, equal to roughly 29,000 T cell genomes. The purified libraries were quantified using a Qubit 3.0 fluorometer, sized with a Bioanalyzer 2100, and then quantified again using the KAPA Library Quantification kit. Every immunoSEQ 96-well plate was sequenced on a dedicated single-read 150-cycle Illumina NextSeq 550 flow cell. The source study handled its data this way. Because the immunoSEQ output held only junctional sequences and lacked quality scores, the filtering could not match the filtering applied to full-length reads. To assign V/J genes and CDR3, sequences were annotated using PyIR, a Python wrapper for IgBLAST v1.9, with IMGT germline references. Reads were removed for weak V/J assignments (E-value above 1e-6), missing CDR3, stop codons, out-of-frame junctions, or ambiguous translated residues. V3J clonotypes were defined by identical inferred V gene, J gene, and CDR3 amino acid sequence. Percentage overlap between repertoires was calculated by dividing the number of shared unique clonotypes by the size of the smaller repertoire. RTK rarefaction, the Chao1 estimator, and Recon v2.1 estimates of unobserved clonotypes were used to assess repertoire richness. Generation probabilities were computed with OLGA for all TCRbeta clonotypes obtained by the gDNA method from a handful of donors. TCRdb mirrors the immuneACCESS table, restricted to in-frame sequences. Some clones are absent from its copies; in checked studies, under half trace to an unresolved V gene, and the reason for the others is unknown. V and J calls plus clone size are reproduced from that table; the DNA served to infer D and trimming. This sample is represented by hundreds of thousands of clones; under 80% of them were singletons. The leading ten clones occupy approximately 1.7% of the sample.

The donors were healthy, HIV-negative adults with no recently reported acute infections or vaccinations. Only Caucasian adults living in Nashville, Tennessee, USA were represented among the donors. Magnetic negative selection was used to enrich CD4+ T cells, after which naive cells were positively selected on CD45RA and the negative fraction became the memory subset. Blood was collected by leukapheresis, and PBMCs were isolated by Ficoll-Histopaque density gradient centrifugation and then cryopreserved in liquid nitrogen vapor phase. Purity and quantity of every magnetically sorted T cell population were checked by analytical flow cytometry. Genomic DNA was isolated from each sorted fraction and quantified by UV absorbance on a Nanodrop 2000c.

The chain employs TRBV7-9 and TRBJ2-3, with no reliable assignment of the D segment. Sequences were obtained from memory CD4+ T cells sorted from blood. What the cell subset or site label conveys for this sample: CD45RA-negative fraction. The clonotype originates from a woman in her 30s in good health. The DNA sequence is TGTGCCAGCAGCTGGGAAGATACGCAGTATTTT. The encoded protein is CASSWEDTQYF.